The 15 T cell receptor beta chains presented below share a single source sample, sequenced in a study of blood T cell repertoires in COVID-19. Assay: immunoSEQ multiplex PCR; the TCRdb copy retains only in-frame clones and omits some. The table has fewer than 150,000 clones, 84% seen once. Sequenced: peripheral blood. The receptor set was obtained from a woman aged 25-40 years who had recovered from COVID-19.

The chain uses TRBV3-1 (or the pseudogene TRBV3-2) and TRBJ2-7; 9 positions agree with TRBD2. Trimming cost V 3 bases and J 5 bases; bases outside gene matches: 8. The CDR3 extends over 15 amino acids. The germline V gene has CDR1 LGHDT and CDR2 YNNKEL (reference sequence). In DNA form, the CDR3 reads TGTGCCAGCAGCCATAGCGGGAGTGGTGCCCACGAGCAGTACTTC. It specifies CASSHSGSGAHEQYF.

A note on this clone: The junction shows a germline mismatch at one end, possibly a read error. This chain links TRBV7-7 with TRBJ2-5; 7 positions agree with TRBD1. Germline-derived CDR1 and CDR2 are SSHAT and FNYEAQ (reference sequence). The CDR3 is 15 residues long. In DNA form, the CDR3 reads TGTGCTAGCAGCTCTCAAAACAGGGGCCAAGGGACCCAGTACTTC. It specifies CASSSQNRGQGTQYF.

This sequence joins TRBV20-1 and TRBJ2-3, with TRBD2 matching over 9 bases. The V gene's germline CDR1 is DFQATT and CDR2 SNEGSKA (reference sequence). Unmatched junction bases numbered 7, after V lost 3 bases and J lost 0 bases. The CDR3 sequence is 16 residues long. The CDR3 loop is CSASVASGASTDTQYF. The CDR3 DNA sequence: TGCAGTGCTAGTGTGGCTAGCGGGGCTAGCACAGATACGCAGTATTTT.

V usage is TRBV19 and J usage is TRBJ1-2; D not certain. CDR1 LNHDA and CDR2 SQIVND come from the germline V gene (reference sequence). The V end was cut by 3 bases, the J end by 1 base, with 15 bases between. This CDR3 has 16 amino acids. The chain's CDR3 is CASSILRSEINYGYTF. The CDR3 bases are TGTGCCAGTAGTATCTTGAGGTCAGAGATTAACTATGGCTACACCTTC.

The genes are TRBV4-1 and TRBJ2-2; a possible D gene is TRBD1 (6 bases). Germline CDR1 reads MGHRA; CDR2 reads YSYEKL. V was trimmed by 0 bases and J by 8 bases, leaving 13 bases between them. The CDR3 totals 15 residues. The CDR3 sequence is CASSQDRDIRGELFF. The DNA of the CDR3 is TGCGCCAGCAGCCAAGACCGGGACATACGAGGGGAGCTGTTTTTT.

The CDR3 coding sequence is TGTGCCAGCAGTTCCCGCTCTGGGGCCAACGTCCTGACTTTC. Protein: CASSSRSGANVLTF. The chain recombines TRBV27 with TRBJ2-6; no clear D. Germline lookup yields CDR1 MNHEY and CDR2 SMNVEV (reference sequence). The CDR3 covers 14 residues. V lost 4 bases and J lost 0, with 4 bases in between.

The chain recombines TRBV24-1 with TRBJ1-2, with unresolved D. V was trimmed by 6 bases and J by 2 bases, leaving 9 bases between them. CDR1 is KGHDR and CDR2 is SFDVKD in the germline V gene. CDR3 length equals 13 residues. In DNA, the CDR3 is TGTGCCACCAGTCGGTCTTGGAACTATGGCTACACCTTC. As protein: CATSRSWNYGYTF.

This clone has only one observation. The chain uses TRBV29-1 and TRBJ1-1; TRBD1 might be the D (5 bases). This CDR3 is built from 13 residues. From germline, CDR1 is SQVTM and CDR2 ANQGSEA. The V gene lost 7 bases and the J gene lost 4 bases, with 16 bases spanning the gap. The CDR3 coding sequence is TGCAGCGCAGGGCAGGGTACGGTCACTGAAGCTTTCTTT. Translated: CSAGQGTVTEAFF.

The rearrangement joins TRBV12-5 to TRBJ2-1; TRBD1 might be the D (5 bases). V lost 10 bases, J lost 5 bases, and 12 bases lay in between. CDR3 size: 12 residues. The germline V gene has CDR1 LGHNT and CDR2 FRNRAP. CDR3 sequence (DNA): TGTGCTAACTCGCTAGGGGACAATGAGCAGTTCTTC. It specifies CANSLGDNEQFF.

This clone occurred a few times. The V and J genes are TRBV7-2 and TRBJ1-1, with no clear D. Germline-derived CDR1 and CDR2 are SGHTA and FQGNSA. V lost 3 bases, J lost 1 base, and 6 bases lay in between. The CDR3 spans 13 residues. CDR3 nucleotides: TGTGCCAGCAGCTTCGGCGGGAACACTGAAGCTTTCTTT. This translates into CASSFGGNTEAFF.

The chain couples TRBV6-6 to TRBJ2-1; the match to TRBD2 covers 9 bases. Looked up from germline, CDR1 is MNHNY and CDR2 is SVGAGI (reference sequence). This CDR3 spans 14 amino acids. J gave up 8 bases and V 6 bases, and 8 bases lay outside the gene matches. The CDR3 here is CASSSAGGGYEQFF. CDR3 DNA sequence: TGTGCCAGCAGCTCAGCGGGAGGTGGGTATGAGCAGTTCTTC.

The CDR3 DNA sequence: TGTGCCAGTAGTATAGCAGGGTACAATGAGCAGTTCTTC. Its translation: CASSIAGYNEQFF. The rearrangement uses TRBV19 and TRBJ2-1, with D perhaps matching TRBD1 (5 bases). The CDR3 is 13 residues long. Trimming left V 1 base short and J 4 bases short, with 5 bases between. Germline V CDR1 and CDR2: LNHDA, SQIVND (reference sequence). The full variable domain, in which reference TRBV19 and TRBJ2-1 provide the parts outside the CDR3, is DGGITQSPKYLFRKEGQNVTLSCEQNLNHDAMYWYRQDPGQGLRLIYYSQIVNDFQKGDIAEGYSVSREKKESFPLTVTSAQKNPTAFYLCASSIAGYNEQFFGPGTRLTVL.

The chain uses TRBV13 and TRBJ2-1; 8 bases are shared with TRBD2. Germline values: CDR1 PRHDT, CDR2 FYEKMQ (reference sequence). There are 14 residues in the CDR3. The V gene end was trimmed by 4 bases and the J gene end by 5 bases; junction bases not matched to a gene: 4. CDR3 amino acids: CASSSSGRNNEQFF. The CDR3 DNA sequence: TGTGCCAGCAGCTCCAGCGGGAGAAACAATGAGCAGTTCTTC.

V is TRBV5-8 and J is TRBJ2-6; TRBD1 matches at 9 bases. This CDR3 region has 18 residues. Trimming took 5 bases from V and 0 from J; bases not matched to a gene: 9. Germline V lookup: CDR1 SGHTS, CDR2 YDEGEE. The CDR3, as DNA: TGTGCCAGCAGGGAACAGGGGGCCGACCTCTCTGGGGCCAACGTCCTGACTTTC. Protein sequence: CASREQGADLSGANVLTF.

V gene TRBV27 combines with J gene TRBJ2-1; 7 bases align to TRBD2. J lost 16 bases, V lost 6 bases, and 12 bases had no gene match. Germline CDR1 and CDR2: MNHEY and SMNVEV (reference sequence). The CDR3 runs to 12 residues. Here the CDR3 DNA reads TGTGCCAGCAGCTCCAGTGGGAGGGAAGGATTCTTC. It translates to CASSSSGREGFF.